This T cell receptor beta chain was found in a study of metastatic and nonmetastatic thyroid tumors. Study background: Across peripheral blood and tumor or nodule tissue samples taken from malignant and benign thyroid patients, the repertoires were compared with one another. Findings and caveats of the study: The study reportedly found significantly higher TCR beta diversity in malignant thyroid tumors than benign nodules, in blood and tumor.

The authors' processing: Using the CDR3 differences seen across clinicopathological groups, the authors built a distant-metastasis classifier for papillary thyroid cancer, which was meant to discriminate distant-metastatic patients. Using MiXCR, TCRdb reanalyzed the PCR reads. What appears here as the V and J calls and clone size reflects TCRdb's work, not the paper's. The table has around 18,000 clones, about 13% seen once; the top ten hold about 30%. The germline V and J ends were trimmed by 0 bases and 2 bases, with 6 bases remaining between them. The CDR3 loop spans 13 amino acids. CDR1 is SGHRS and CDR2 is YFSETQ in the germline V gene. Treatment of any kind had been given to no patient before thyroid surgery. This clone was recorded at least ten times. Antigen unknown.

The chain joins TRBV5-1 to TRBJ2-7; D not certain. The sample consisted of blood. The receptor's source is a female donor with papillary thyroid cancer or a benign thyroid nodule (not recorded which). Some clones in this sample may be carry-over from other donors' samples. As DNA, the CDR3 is TGCGCCAGCAGCTTGGTAGGGCCCTACGAGCAGTACTTC. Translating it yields CASSLVGPYEQYF. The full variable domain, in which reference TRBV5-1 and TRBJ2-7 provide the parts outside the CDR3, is KAGVTQTPRYLIKTRGQQVTLSCSPISGHRSVSWYQQTPGQGLQFLFEYFSETQRNKGNFPGRFSGRQFSNSRSEMNVSTLELGDSALYLCASSLVGPYEQYFGPGTRLTVT.